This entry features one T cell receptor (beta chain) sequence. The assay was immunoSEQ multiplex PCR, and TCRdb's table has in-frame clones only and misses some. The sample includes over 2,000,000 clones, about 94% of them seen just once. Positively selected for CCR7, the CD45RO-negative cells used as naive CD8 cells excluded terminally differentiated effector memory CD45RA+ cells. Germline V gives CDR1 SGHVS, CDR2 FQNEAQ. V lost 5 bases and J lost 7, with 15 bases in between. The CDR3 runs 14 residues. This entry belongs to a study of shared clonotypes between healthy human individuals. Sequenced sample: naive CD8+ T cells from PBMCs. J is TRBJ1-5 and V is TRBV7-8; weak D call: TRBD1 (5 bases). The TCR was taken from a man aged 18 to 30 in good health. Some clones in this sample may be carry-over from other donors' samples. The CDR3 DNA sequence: TGTGCCAGCAGCCCTTCCCAGGGTCGGCAGCCCCAGCATTTT. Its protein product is CASSPSQGRQPQHF.